This T cell receptor (beta chain) was profiled in a study of blood T cells in healthy people across ages. With respect to this clonotype: Antigen: not known.

Germline V gene lookup returns CDR1 SGHRS and CDR2 YFSETQ. The CDR3 loop spans 15 amino acids. Trimming removed 4 bases from V and 4 bases from J; junction bases left unmatched: 7. With a J-beta primer mix and a sample-barcoded 5' primer, a second PCR ran about 7 to 12 cycles. All cDNA molecules were each tagged by a template-switch adaptor with 12 random nucleotides. A single record per CDR3 protein comes from TCRdb applying MiXCR to the 5' RACE reads. The data show about 1.4 million distinct CDR3 sequences, around 59% seen once. Study outcomes and limitations: Estimates based on one million T cells were treated as lower bounds. Both higher diversity and more naive CD4+ cells marked long-lived donors when set against aged donors. Shifts in expanded clonotypes may have been confounded by donor CMV status, which was unknown.

The genes are TRBV5-1 and TRBJ1-4; 7 positions match TRBD1. This receptor was obtained from a man between 18 and 35 years old in good health. Specimen: blood. CDR3 nucleotides: TGCGCCAGCAGCGCATCAGGGGGGCTTAATGAAAAACTGTTTTTT. Amino acids: CASSASGGLNEKLFF.